This T cell receptor (beta chain) is from a study of monozygotic twins with inflammatory bowel disease. The study's findings and limits: No repertoire similarity difference was seen between concordant and discordant twins; power was possibly limited.

UMIs incorporating a 6-nucleotide sample barcode were appended by means of template switching. TCRdb re-called the 5' RACE reads; every CDR3 protein appears as one record, without DNA. This sample lists under 200,000 distinct CDR3 sequences; its ten largest clones have about 2.4%. CDR1 SGHNT and CDR2 YENEEA come from the germline V gene. This CDR3 comprises 17 residues. On this clonotype: Its cognate antigen is unknown.

Whole blood, unsorted for T cells, was the source of total RNA. The clonotype comes from a human donor with ulcerative colitis or Crohn's disease, or a healthy co-twin of an affected twin (not recorded which). Sequenced sample: blood. The chain couples TRBV11-3 to TRBJ2-1; the D call from TCRdb, TRBD2, cannot be confirmed without DNA. CDR3 sequence reads: CASSPGLAGGAYNEQFF.